The 19 T cell receptor beta chains presented below share a single source sample, sequenced in a study of blood T cells in healthy people across ages. A second PCR, run for 7 to 11 cycles, used a sample-barcoded 5' primer plus a J-beta primer mix. TCRdb re-called the 5' RACE reads with MiXCR, one entry per CDR3 protein. The table has roughly 800,000 distinct CDR3 sequences, roughly 64% seen once. Sequenced input: blood. The receptors were sampled from a man aged 25 to 40 in good health.

The chain is built from TRBV15 and TRBJ1-4, with unresolved D. Trimming cost V 5 bases and J 8 bases, with 15 bases left between them. The CDR3 is 14 amino acids. Germline CDR1 and CDR2: LNHNV and YYDKDF (reference sequence). In nucleotides, the CDR3 is TGTGCCACCAGCCCCCCAAGGGAGGGAGAAAAACTGTTTTTT. Protein: CATSPPREGEKLFF.

Notes on this clonotype: The junction differs from germline at one of its ends, possibly a read error. V and J are TRBV4-2 and TRBJ2-5; the D is unclear. Gene TRBJ2-7 matches the end of the DNA better, so the J call may be wrong. The CDR3 has 14 residues. Germline V gives CDR1 LGHNA, CDR2 YNFKEQ. DNA of the CDR3: TGTGCCGGCAGCCGAGGCCGTGATGGTAACGAGCAGTACTTC. Amino acids: CAGSRGRDGNEQYF.

The genes are TRBV20-1 and TRBJ2-7; D gene ambiguous. The CDR3 runs 13 residues. Germline loops: CDR1 DFQATT, CDR2 SNEGSKA (reference sequence). V shed 3 bases and J shed 4 bases, with 13 bases lying between them. The CDR3 DNA reads as TGCAGTGCTAGGTTAATTTCTTCTTACGAGCAGTACTTC. It codes for CSARLISSYEQYF.

For the CDR3, the DNA is TGTGCCAGCAGTTTCAGGGGTAAAGGGGGATTTTACGAGCAGTACTTC. Amino acids: CASSFRGKGGFYEQYF. The rearrangement joins TRBV27 to TRBJ2-7; TRBD1 might be the D (6 bases). Germline V gives CDR1 MNHEY, CDR2 SMNVEV (reference sequence). V lost 3 bases and J 4 bases, leaving 19 bases between the germline ends. The CDR3 spans 16 residues.

The rearrangement uses TRBV6-5 and TRBJ1-1; a possible D gene is TRBD1 (5 bases). The CDR3 is 14 residues long. The V end lost 4 bases, the J end lost 2 bases, and 11 bases lay between the germline ends. Germline values: CDR1 MNHEY, CDR2 SVGAGI. The chain's CDR3 is CASSWDRDNTEAFF. In nucleotides, the CDR3 is TGTGCCAGCAGTTGGGACCGGGACAACACTGAAGCTTTCTTT.

This clonotype was seen only a few times. The rearrangement links TRBV10-3 to TRBJ1-2; D remains ambiguous. V was trimmed by 8 bases and J by 5 bases, leaving 12 bases between them. CDR3 length equals 12 residues. CDR1 and CDR2 (germline): ENHRY, SYGVKD. The CDR3 spells CAIWASGYGYTF. The CDR3 region has the DNA TGTGCCATCTGGGCTTCGGGTTATGGCTACACCTTC.

This chain uses TRBV20-1 with TRBJ2-7; tentatively, D is TRBD1 (6 bases). This CDR3 has 14 amino acids. Germline CDR1 DFQATT, CDR2 SNEGSKA (reference sequence). Trimming removed 1 base at V and 2 bases at J, with 12 bases between. The DNA for the CDR3 is TGCAGTGCTAGAGTGGAAGGACAGACCTACGAGCAGTACTTC. It is translated as CSARVEGQTYEQYF.

This chain links TRBV5-1 with TRBJ1-1; possible D gene TRBD1, 5 bases. The CDR3 extends over 11 amino acids. Looked up from germline, CDR1 is SGHRS and CDR2 is YFSETQ. V lost 0 bases and J lost 10, with 7 bases in between. The CDR3 loop reads CASSLGGTAFF. CDR3 in DNA: TGCGCCAGCAGCTTGGGGGGGACAGCTTTCTTT.

The rearrangement joins TRBV15 to TRBJ2-7; D might be TRBD2 (5 bases). The DNA end lines up better with TRBJ2-5; the J call may be wrong. This CDR3 comprises 13 residues. In germline, CDR1 is LNHNV, CDR2 YYDKDF (reference sequence). This CDR3 is CATSRVGAATQYF. The CDR3 DNA reads TGTGCCACCAGCAGAGTGGGAGCTGCGACCCAGTACTTC.

This clonotype was seen once. The J gene is TRBJ2-7, the V gene TRBV15; TRBD2 might be the D (6 bases). Between the trimmed V and J ends, which lost 1 base and 5 bases, there was a span of 12 bases. Germline V gene sequence: CDR1 LNHNV, CDR2 YYDKDF (reference sequence). The length of the CDR3 is 14 residues. CDR3 amino acids: CATSRGGAGDEQYF. The CDR3 DNA sequence: TGTGCCACCAGCAGAGGCGGGGCCGGCGACGAGCAGTACTTC.

The genes are TRBV6-2 or TRBV6-3 and TRBJ2-3; D possibly corresponds to TRBD2 (5 bases). The germline CDR1 and CDR2 sequences are MNHEY and SVGEGT. Trimming pared 7 bases from V and 6 bases from J, leaving 14 bases between. This CDR3 is 13 amino acids long. CDR3 sequence (DNA): TGTGCCAGCAATCCAGTAGGCGGGGATACGCAGTATTTT. It yields the protein CASNPVGGDTQYF.

For the CDR3, the DNA is TGTGCCACCAGCAGAGCCATTACCGGGACACTTTATCGAGATACGCAGTATTTT. This translates into CATSRAITGTLYRDTQYF. The J gene is TRBJ2-3, the V gene TRBV15; D may be TRBD1 (6 bases). Germline lookup yields CDR1 LNHNV and CDR2 YYDKDF (reference sequence). Trimming stripped 1 base from V and 5 bases from J, with 22 bases between. CDR3 length: 18 residues.

This clonotype turned up a few times. This chain connects TRBV2 to TRBJ2-7; 7 bases map to TRBD2. There are 13 residues in the CDR3. Unmatched junction bases numbered 6, after V lost 8 bases and J lost 2 bases. Germline V gene data show CDR1 as SNHLY and CDR2 as FYNNEI. CDR3 nucleotides: TGTGCCAGCCGAGAAGCGGGAACCTACGAGCAGTACTTC. Amino acids: CASREAGTYEQYF.

This clonotype was detected only a few times. This sequence joins TRBV13 and TRBJ2-7; 7 bases agree with TRBD1. V gave up 2 bases and J gave up 4 bases; unmatched junction bases: 8. The CDR3 contains 15 residues. The germline gives CDR1 PRHDT, CDR2 FYEKMQ (reference sequence). This CDR3 is CASSLRKGARYEQYF. The DNA for the CDR3 is TGTGCCAGCAGCTTAAGGAAGGGGGCGCGGTACGAGCAGTACTTC. Complete variable domain (other parts from reference TRBV13 and TRBJ2-7): AAGVIQSPRHLIKEKRETATLKCYPIPRHDTVYWYQQGPGQDPQFLISFYEKMQSDKGSIPDRFSAQQFSDYHSELNMSSLELGDSALYFCASSLRKGARYEQYFGPGTRLTVT.

The chain has TRBV30 and TRBJ2-1; D unresolved. CDR1 is GTSNPN, CDR2 SVGIG, per germline (reference sequence). CDR3 length: 14 amino acids. V shed 4 bases and J shed 3 bases, with 13 bases lying between them. The CDR3 DNA sequence: TGTGCCTGGATTTGGGCAAGCCACTACAATGAGCAGTTCTTC. Translation gives CAWIWASHYNEQFF.

The chain links TRBV20-1 to TRBJ2-4; 10 nucleotides align to TRBD1. The DNA matches TRBJ2-7 better at its end, which makes the J call doubtful. The CDR3 sequence is 14 residues long. Per germline, CDR1 DFQATT and CDR2 SNEGSKA (reference sequence). This CDR3 is CSATAGTGAYEQYF. CDR3 DNA: TGCAGTGCTACAGCCGGGACAGGGGCCTACGAGCAGTACTTC.

V is TRBV3-1 and J is TRBJ2-6; D is unresolved. The CDR3 runs to 14 residues. V was cut by 2 bases and J by 6 bases, with 8 bases left in between. Germline-derived CDR1 and CDR2 are LGHDT and YNNKEL (reference sequence). The CDR3 sequence is CASSQPGEANVLTF. The CDR3 bases are TGTGCCAGCAGCCAACCAGGCGAGGCCAACGTCCTGACTTTC.

The V call is TRBV6-2 or TRBV6-3, the J call TRBJ2-3; TRBD1 is a possible D gene (5 bases). V was trimmed by 6 bases and J by 3 bases, leaving 13 bases between them. The CDR3 is made up of 14 amino acids. Germline CDR1 is MNHEY and CDR2 is SVGEGT. DNA for the CDR3: TGTGCCAGCAGGCGGACCGCAGGGACAGATACGCAGTATTTT. Protein sequence: CASRRTAGTDTQYF.

This clonotype was detected only a few times. The chain carries TRBV3-1 and TRBJ1-2; D is unclear. This CDR3 comprises 15 residues. The germline gives CDR1 LGHDT, CDR2 YNNKEL (reference sequence). Trimming shortened V by 1 base and J by 4 bases, and 13 bases separated the two germline ends. The CDR3 protein is CASSQVVEGSYGYTF. CDR3 nucleotide sequence: TGTGCCAGCAGCCAAGTCGTCGAGGGATCCTATGGCTACACCTTC.